The source of this T cell receptor beta chain is a study of blood T cell repertoires in COVID-19. Overall study: Some COVID-19 samples were acute and others convalescent; all came from the United States, Italy and Spain.

CDR1 is SQVTM and CDR2 is ANQGSEA in the germline V gene. This CDR3 is built from 16 residues. Unmatched junction bases numbered 12, after V lost 5 bases and J lost 1 base. In the source study's methods: Reference gene primer amplification gave estimated nucleated cell counts. TCRdb's copy holds only in-frame clones and misses some; the assay was immunoSEQ multiplex PCR. That table gives V, J and clone size, and the DNA gave D and trimming. The sample has 25,000 to 30,000 clones; about 84% are singletons. The TCR sequence derives from a woman aged 55-75 years with acute or convalescent COVID-19. Material for sequencing was peripheral blood. The gene calls are TRBV29-1 and TRBJ2-3, with TRBD2 identical over 7 bases. The CDR3 DNA reads as TGCAGCGTTCACCTCAGGCGGGAGCGGGGCACAGATACGCAGTATTTT. This gives the protein CSVHLRRERGTDTQYF.